The following is a T cell receptor beta chain sequence with its context. A single record per CDR3 protein comes from TCRdb applying MiXCR to the RT-PCR reads. The sample lists around 520,000 distinct CDR3 sequences; around 25% were seen once. The data derive from a study of response to subunit inactivated influenza vaccine. Germline assignment: CDR1 DFQATT and CDR2 SNEGSKA (reference sequence). This CDR3 has 16 amino acids. The V end lost 0 bases, the J end lost 2 bases, and 14 bases lay between the germline ends. The sample here was CD4+ T cells sorted from PBMCs, taken around 5 days after vaccination. The chain is built from TRBV20-1 and TRBJ1-5, with D possibly being TRBD1 (6 bases). The sequence was obtained from a man between 50 and 59 years old who received an inactivated influenza vaccine. The DNA of the CDR3 is TGCAGTGCTAGAGAGAGGGGGGATTGGGGCAATCAGCCCCAGCATTTT. Encoded protein: CSARERGDWGNQPQHF.